The 27 T cell receptor beta chains in this list originate from one sample, sequenced in a study of shared clonotypes between healthy human individuals. Only in-frame clones appear in the TCRdb table, and some are missing; sequencing was by immunoSEQ multiplex PCR. The table includes about 380,000 clones, about 97% detected once. Sequenced material: memory CD8+ T cells sorted from blood. Subset: CD45RO+ cells pooled with CCR7-negative TemRA cells. The receptors shown here come from a man in his thirties or forties in good health.

The genes are TRBV29-1 and TRBJ1-2; D is unresolved. The CDR3 consists of 11 residues. V lost 3 bases, J lost 4 bases, and 6 bases lay in between. CDR1 is SQVTM, CDR2 ANQGSEA, per germline. CDR3 amino acids: CSVDPGYGYTF. The DNA of the CDR3 is TGCAGCGTTGATCCAGGCTATGGCTACACCTTC.

The rearrangement links TRBV7-8 to TRBJ1-2; D remains unclear. The germline CDR1 and CDR2 sequences are SGHVS and FQNEAQ. V lost 4 bases, J lost 6 bases, and 15 bases lay in between. The length of the CDR3 is 14 residues. This chain's CDR3 is CASSSGWRQDGYTF. In DNA form, the CDR3 reads TGTGCCAGCAGCTCTGGGTGGAGACAAGATGGCTACACCTTC. The entire variable domain, with the rest obtained from reference TRBV7-8 and TRBJ1-2, is as follows: GAGVSQSPRYKVAKRGQDVALRCDPISGHVSLFWYQQALGQGPEFLTYFQNEAQLDKSGLPSDRFFAERPEGSVSTLKIQRTQQEDSAVYLCASSSGWRQDGYTFGSGTRLTVV.

The rearrangement links TRBV6-1 to TRBJ2-3; 7 positions agree with TRBD2. CDR1 is MNHNS and CDR2 is SASEGT in the germline V gene. V lost 7 bases and J lost 1; bases outside the gene matches: 8. The CDR3 is 15 amino acids. Written as DNA, the CDR3 is TGTGCCAGCACTCTTAGCGGGCCAGGCACAGATACGCAGTATTTT. This translates into CASTLSGPGTDTQYF.

The chain uses TRBV4-1 and TRBJ2-1; D is unresolved. The CDR3 sequence is 16 residues long. Trimming stripped 1 base from V and 5 bases from J, with 15 bases between. Germline CDR1 and CDR2: MGHRA and YSYEKL. The CDR3 reads CASSQVSSRFNNEQFF. CDR3 nucleotide sequence: TGCGCCAGCAGCCAAGTATCAAGCAGATTTAACAATGAGCAGTTCTTC.

The rearrangement joins TRBV10-2 to TRBJ2-5; TRBD2 is a possible D gene (5 bases). V was pared by 5 bases and J by 5 bases, with 6 bases between. The CDR3 sequence is 11 residues long. Looked up from germline, CDR1 is WSHSY and CDR2 is SAAADI. The CDR3 here is CASSPGETQYF. Written as DNA, the CDR3 is TGCGCCAGCAGTCCGGGGGAGACCCAGTACTTC.

The V call is TRBV13, the J call TRBJ1-1, with 8 bases fitting TRBD1. The CDR3 covers 13 residues. Losses at the gene ends were 5 bases for V and 4 bases for J; bases not matched to a gene: 3. In germline, CDR1 is PRHDT, CDR2 FYEKMQ (reference sequence). The CDR3 DNA sequence: TGTGCCAGCAGCCCGGACAGGGCCACTGAAGCTTTCTTT. Residues: CASSPDRATEAFF.

This rearrangement joins TRBV10-1 to TRBJ2-2; the D gene could be TRBD1 or TRBD2 (5 bases each). V was trimmed by 6 bases and J by 2 bases, leaving 13 bases between them. The germline V gene encodes CDR1 WNHNN and CDR2 SYGVQD (reference sequence). The CDR3 has 15 residues. The CDR3 coding sequence is TGCGCCAGCAGCCCGGGACGGATCAACACCGGGGAGCTGTTTTTT. Translated, it gives CASSPGRINTGELFF.

The V gene is TRBV5-4, the J gene TRBJ2-7; 9 positions match TRBD1. CDR3 length: 15 amino acids. The J segment lost 5 bases and the V segment lost 4 bases, leaving 10 bases of the junction unmatched. CDR1 is SGHNT and CDR2 is YYREEE in the germline V gene (reference sequence). For the CDR3, the DNA is TGTGCCAGCAGCGCATACAGGGGGCGTTGGGACGAGCAGTACTTC. Translation gives CASSAYRGRWDEQYF.

The chain carries TRBV5-4 and TRBJ2-5; 7 bases map to TRBD1. The CDR3 is 16 amino acids. Per the germline V gene, CDR1 is SGHNT and CDR2 is YYREEE (reference sequence). Germline trimming cut 0 bases from V and 1 base from J; bases unmatched to any gene: 6. This CDR3 reads CASSLELDRVQETQYF. Written as DNA, the CDR3 is TGTGCCAGCAGCTTGGAGTTAGACAGGGTCCAAGAGACCCAGTACTTC.

In regard to this clone: Relative to the germline gene, one junction end is altered; a read error may explain this. The chain links TRBV2 to TRBJ2-6; a possible D gene is TRBD1 (6 bases). Germline CDR1 SNHLY, CDR2 FYNNEI. The CDR3 sequence is 19 residues long. CDR3 coding DNA: TGTACCAGCACTTTCCCGGGACACCCTGGGGAGTCTGGGGCCAACGTCCTGACTTTC. Its protein is CTSTFPGHPGESGANVLTF.

Turning to this clone: Other DNA sequences in the same sample also yield this CDR3. The chain recombines TRBV27 with TRBJ2-1; a weak D match, TRBD1 (6 bases). Germline-derived CDR1 and CDR2 are MNHEY and SMNVEV (reference sequence). V was cut by 2 bases and J by 4 bases, with 9 bases left in between. This CDR3 has 14 amino acids. CDR3 bases: TGTGCCAGCAGTTTAGGGCAGGGGTACAATGAGCAGTTCTTC. The encoded protein is CASSLGQGYNEQFF.

This chain connects TRBV27 to TRBJ2-7, with D uncertain. Germline CDR1 MNHEY, CDR2 SMNVEV (reference sequence). This CDR3 comprises 14 residues. The V end lost 6 bases, the J end lost 2 bases, and 14 bases lay between the germline ends. The CDR3 protein is CASSLKPPAYEQYF. Here the CDR3 DNA reads TGTGCCAGCAGCCTCAAACCGCCAGCCTACGAGCAGTACTTC.

A single count supports this clone. The rearrangement joins TRBV5-1 to TRBJ2-7, with D possibly matching TRBD1 (6 bases). This CDR3 has 14 amino acids. CDR1 is SGHRS and CDR2 is YFSETQ in the germline V gene. Trimming stripped 2 bases from V and 3 bases from J, with 12 bases between. Here the CDR3 DNA reads TGCGCCAGCAGCTTAACACAGGGTAGCTACGAGCAGTACTTC. Its protein product is CASSLTQGSYEQYF.

The chain couples TRBV5-1 to TRBJ1-2, with a possible D match to TRBD1 (6 bases). Germline CDR1 and CDR2: SGHRS and YFSETQ. The CDR3 loop spans 16 amino acids. Trimming took off 3 bases at V and 2 bases at J, with 17 bases between the two ends. The CDR3 loop reads CASSSRDIPSNYGYTF. DNA for the CDR3: TGCGCCAGCAGCTCCCGGGACATCCCTTCGAACTATGGCTACACCTTC.

The genes are TRBV18 and TRBJ2-3; the D gene is possibly TRBD2 (5 bases). Germline V lookup: CDR1 KGHSH, CDR2 LQKENI. V dropped 1 base and J dropped 3 bases, with 14 bases sitting between them. There are 16 residues in the CDR3. The CDR3 spells CASSPLSGYYTDTQYF. CDR3 DNA sequence: TGTGCCAGCTCACCACTTTCGGGGTATTATACAGATACGCAGTATTTT.

This clone was seen only a few times. At the DNA level, this CDR3 is encoded by other sequences in the same sample as well. The CDR3 region has the DNA TGTGCCTGGAGTGTACAGGGTGGAAACACCATATATTTT. Amino acid sequence: CAWSVQGGNTIYF. V usage is TRBV30 and J usage is TRBJ1-3; maybe TRBD1 (6 bases). Trimming took off 0 bases at V and 3 bases at J, with 6 bases between the two ends. The CDR3 consists of 13 residues. Germline CDR1 and CDR2: GTSNPN and SVGIG (reference sequence). Filled out from reference TRBV30 and TRBJ1-3, the complete variable domain reads SQTIHQWPATLVQPVGSPLSLECTVEGTSNPNLYWYRQAAGRGLQLLFYSVGIGQISSEVPQNLSASRPQDRQFILSSKKLLLSDSGFYLCAWSVQGGNTIYFGEGSWLTVV.

The rearrangement uses TRBV4-1 and TRBJ2-7, with 10 positions matching TRBD1. The ends lost 0 bases at V and 0 bases at J; junction bases unmatched: 2. The germline V gene has CDR1 MGHRA and CDR2 YSYEKL. There are 16 residues in the CDR3. CDR3 in DNA: TGCGCCAGCAGCCAAGATAGGACAGGGGGCTCCTACGAGCAGTACTTC. This translates into CASSQDRTGGSYEQYF.

The chain is built from TRBV7-2 and TRBJ1-2; tentatively, D is TRBD1 (6 bases). Germline V gene lookup returns CDR1 SGHTA and CDR2 FQGNSA. V dropped 3 bases and J dropped 4 bases, with 12 bases sitting between them. The CDR3 loop spans 14 amino acids. CDR3 loop: CASSFRDTPYGYTF. For the CDR3, the DNA is TGTGCCAGCAGCTTCCGGGACACCCCCTATGGCTACACCTTC.

In its sample, this clone was seen a few times. V and J are TRBV4-2 and TRBJ1-2; D is undetermined. Trimming stripped 0 bases from V and 8 bases from J, with 13 bases between. The CDR3 has 14 residues. The V gene's germline CDR1 is LGHNA and CDR2 YNFKEQ. CDR3 coding DNA: TGTGCCAGCAGCCAAGAACTGGTGGGTTGGGGCTACACCTTC. Amino acid sequence: CASSQELVGWGYTF.

On this clone itself: Other DNA sequences in this specimen translate into the identical CDR3. The V gene is TRBV5-1, the J gene TRBJ1-1; D not resolved. The germline V gene has CDR1 SGHRS and CDR2 YFSETQ. The CDR3 is 13 amino acids. Trimming took 5 bases from V and 0 from J, leaving 8 bases between them. CDR3 region: CASSLTVNTEAFF. The CDR3 coding sequence is TGCGCCAGCAGTCTGACGGTGAACACTGAAGCTTTCTTT.

The V call is TRBV5-4, the J call TRBJ2-1; D is ambiguous. CDR3 length equals 15 residues. Trimming took 3 bases from V and 2 from J, leaving 12 bases between them. Germline-derived CDR1 and CDR2 are SGHNT and YYREEE (reference sequence). CDR3 sequence reads: CASSSPSRAYNEQFF. CDR3 bases: TGTGCCAGCAGCTCGCCCTCGCGCGCCTACAATGAGCAGTTCTTC.

This sequence joins TRBV2 and TRBJ1-1; tentatively, D is TRBD1 (5 bases). The CDR3 covers 15 residues. Trimming stripped 9 bases from V and 0 bases from J, with 17 bases between. Germline V CDR1 and CDR2: SNHLY, FYNNEI. DNA for the CDR3: TGTGCCAGGGGGGGGTCCGCAGGCATGAACACTGAAGCTTTCTTT. It specifies CARGGSAGMNTEAFF.

CDR3 region: CASSHVGGTSGRYNEQFF. CDR3 DNA: TGTGCCAGCAGCCATGTAGGAGGGACTAGCGGGAGGTACAATGAGCAGTTCTTC. The genes are TRBV9 and TRBJ2-1; TRBD2 agrees at 15 bases. Germline CDR1 SGDLS, CDR2 YYNGEE. This CDR3 spans 18 amino acids. The V gene end was trimmed by 4 bases and the J gene end by 4 bases; junction bases not matched to a gene: 9.

The J gene is TRBJ2-7, the V gene TRBV5-4; 7 nucleotides match TRBD1. The CDR3 totals 14 residues. The V segment lost 3 bases and the J segment 2 bases; nucleotides outside the gene matches: 5. CDR1 is SGHNT, CDR2 YYREEE, per germline (reference sequence). The CDR3 region is CASSSRDSPYEQYF. The CDR3 DNA reads TGTGCCAGCAGCTCCCGGGACAGCCCCTACGAGCAGTACTTC.

This chain uses TRBV7-2 with TRBJ2-2; D not certain. Deletions cut 1 base from V and 7 bases from J, with 7 bases between. The germline V gene encodes CDR1 SGHTA and CDR2 FQGNSA. CDR3 size: 13 residues. The CDR3 DNA sequence: TGTGCCAGCAGCTTAGGGCCTGGCGGGGAGCTGTTTTTT. Protein product: CASSLGPGGELFF. Full variable domain (outside the CDR3, taken from reference TRBV7-2 and TRBJ2-2): GAGVSQSPSNKVTEKGKDVELRCDPISGHTALYWYRQSLGQGLEFLIYFQGNSAPDKSGLPSDRFSAERTGGSVSTLTIQRTQQEDSAVYLCASSLGPGGELFFGEGSRLTVL.

The chain employs TRBV6-5 and TRBJ2-2, with a possible D match to TRBD2 (6 bases). CDR1 and CDR2 (germline): MNHEY, SVGAGI. Trimming stripped 4 bases from V and 0 bases from J, with 9 bases between. CDR3 length: 15 residues. This chain's CDR3 is CASSFVAANTGELFF. Here the CDR3 DNA reads TGTGCCAGCAGTTTTGTAGCGGCGAACACCGGGGAGCTGTTTTTT.

The chain employs TRBV6-1 and TRBJ2-1; TRBD1 matches at 8 bases. Looked up from germline, CDR1 is MNHNS and CDR2 is SASEGT. This CDR3 spans 15 amino acids. J lost 1 base, V lost 5 bases, and 4 bases had no gene match. This CDR3 is CASSNQGASYNEQFF. The CDR3, as DNA: TGTGCCAGCAGTAACCAGGGGGCGTCCTACAATGAGCAGTTCTTC.